This TCR beta chain appears in the sequencing data of a study of CD8 T cells in Susac syndrome. Turning to the study itself: When blood was drawn, the patients with Susac syndrome were therapy-naive, on corticosteroids, or on intravenous immunoglobulin alone.

Random hexamers were used to reverse transcribe 0.5 to 1 ug of RNA. Via MiXCR, TCRdb re-called the immunoSEQ multiplex PCR reads, giving one row per CDR3 protein. The data contain 2,000 or so distinct CDR3 sequences, 69% of them singletons. In its sample, this clonotype was seen a few times. This CDR3 comprises 17 residues. V gave up 1 base and J gave up 6 bases, with 21 bases separating them. From germline, CDR1 is SGHTA and CDR2 FQGTGA. Memory subsets for TEMRA sorting were set by CD27 and CD45RA. TCR beta sequencing covered blood CD8+ and CD4+ T cells. Sample: CD8+ TEMRA cells from PBMCs. Indicated subset: FACS-sorted terminally differentiated effector memory CD8+ T cells re-expressing CD45RA (CD8+ TEMRA). V is TRBV7-3 and J is TRBJ2-5, with D possibly being TRBD2 (5 bases). The clonotype comes from a human donor with Susac syndrome. The CDR3, as DNA: TGTGCCAGCAGCTTAAACCCCCAGGAGGTCCTAGGAAAGACCCAGTACTTC. The encoded protein is CASSLNPQEVLGKTQYF.